A selection of T cell receptor beta chains follows, all from one sample in a study. TCRdb re-derived calls from the 5' RACE reads in MiXCR, one entry per CDR3 protein. Of about 42,000 distinct CDR3 sequences listed, about 32% are singletons. The sample taken for sequencing was tumor-infiltrating memory CD4+ T cells sorted from the breast tumor. Receptors were obtained from a female donor with breast cancer. Each CDR3 is given with its conserved first and last residue. The D gene is left open where the match is weak. The size field is filled for only some rows; it gives once, few, many or a size class.

size: once
D: TRBD1
J: TRBJ1-2
V: TRBV4-2
CDR3: CTSSQDPHRGGYTF
DNA: TGTACCAGCAGCCAAGATCCCCACAGGGGCGGCTACACCTTC

size: NA
D: NA
J: TRBJ2-2
V: TRBV5-5
CDR3: CASSPLAIGELFF
DNA: TGTGCCAGCAGCCCCCTAGCTATCGGGGAGCTGTTTTTT

size: NA
D: NA
J: TRBJ2-1
V: TRBV7-3
CDR3: CASSPTTGYEQFF
DNA: TGTGCCAGCAGCCCGACCACGGGATATGAGCAGTTCTTC

size: few
D: TRBD1
J: TRBJ2-5
V: TRBV10-3
CDR3: CAIRGGEETQYF
DNA: TGTGCCATCCGAGGGGGCGAGGAGACCCAGTACTTC

size: few
D: NA
J: TRBJ1-1
V: TRBV27
CDR3: CASSLTIGLYTEAFF
DNA: TGTGCCAGCAGTTTGACCATAGGGCTTTACACTGAAGCTTTCTTT

size: NA
D: TRBD1
J: TRBJ2-1
V: TRBV20-1
CDR3: CSARDSDYNEQFF
DNA: TGCAGTGCCAGGGACAGCGATTACAATGAGCAGTTCTTC

size: NA
D: NA
J: TRBJ2-3
V: TRBV5-6
CDR3: CASSLNQGHGQDTQYF
DNA: TGTGCCAGCAGCTTGAATCAGGGACACGGACAAGATACGCAGTATTTT

size: many
D: NA
J: TRBJ2-5
V: TRBV9
CDR3: CASSLALGSQETQYF
DNA: TGTGCCAGCAGCCTAGCTTTGGGGTCCCAAGAGACCCAGTACTTC

size: few
D: TRBD2
J: TRBJ2-1
V: TRBV5-1
CDR3: CASSLGSGGGYNEQFF
DNA: TGCGCCAGCAGCTTGGGTAGCGGGGGGGGCTACAATGAGCAGTTCTTC

size: NA
D: NA
J: TRBJ2-3
V: TRBV7-9
CDR3: CASSPPQSSTDTQYF
DNA: TGTGCCAGCAGCCCCCCCCAATCCAGCACAGATACGCAGTATTTT

size: NA
D: TRBD2
J: TRBJ2-3
V: TRBV7-2
CDR3: CASSSIAGVEGDTQYF
DNA: TGTGCCAGCAGCTCCATAGCGGGAGTCGAGGGCGATACGCAGTATTTT

size: many
D: NA
J: TRBJ2-7
V: TRBV9
CDR3: CASSVVRVSYEQYF
DNA: TGTGCCAGCAGCGTAGTCCGGGTTAGTTACGAGCAGTACTTC

size: medium-sized
D: TRBD2
J: TRBJ2-7
V: TRBV20-1
CDR3: CSASFGGRGHEQYF
DNA: TGCAGTGCTAGCTTCGGCGGGAGGGGACACGAGCAGTACTTC

size: many
D: NA
J: TRBJ1-2
V: TRBV20-1
CDR3: CSAPTEPYGYTF
DNA: TGCAGTGCTCCTACGGAACCCTATGGCTACACCTTC

size: few
D: NA
J: TRBJ1-2
V: TRBV7-7
CDR3: CASSPIVGYDGYTF
DNA: TGTGCCAGCAGCCCCATCGTAGGTTACGATGGCTACACCTTC

size: NA
D: NA
J: TRBJ2-5
V: TRBV10-3
CDR3: CAISDTDSPGQETQYF
DNA: TGTGCCATCAGTGACACGGACAGTCCTGGCCAAGAGACCCAGTACTTC

size: few
D: NA
J: TRBJ2-1
V: TRBV25-1
CDR3: CASSVPGAQGEQFF
DNA: TGTGCCAGCAGTGTTCCGGGGGCGCAAGGTGAGCAGTTCTTC

size: NA
D: TRBD2
J: TRBJ2-1
V: TRBV7-9
CDR3: CASSSGLANYNEQFF
DNA: TGTGCCAGCAGCTCAGGACTAGCAAACTACAATGAGCAGTTCTTC

size: NA
D: TRBD2
J: TRBJ2-5
V: TRBV19
CDR3: CASSTAGEETQYF
DNA: TGTGCCAGTAGTACCGCGGGAGAGGAGACCCAGTACTTC

size: NA
D: NA
J: TRBJ2-1
V: TRBV7-3
CDR3: CASSLLQGSNEQFF
DNA: TGTGCCAGCAGCCTACTACAGGGTTCCAATGAGCAGTTCTTC

size: few
D: NA
J: TRBJ1-2
V: TRBV9
CDR3: CASSVGSGLRGYTF
DNA: TGTGCCAGCAGCGTAGGGTCAGGGCTTAGAGGCTACACCTTC

size: NA
D: NA
J: TRBJ2-1
V: TRBV5-1
CDR3: CASSLFGQGSHNEQFF
DNA: TGCGCCAGCAGCTTGTTCGGTCAGGGGTCCCACAATGAGCAGTTCTTC

size: few
D: NA
J: TRBJ1-6
V: TRBV10-3
CDR3: CASAPESSYNSPLHF
DNA: TGTGCCAGCGCCCCAGAGAGCTCCTATAATTCACCCCTCCACTTT

size: few
D: NA
J: TRBJ2-6
V: TRBV7-2
CDR3: CASSLPAGANVLTF
DNA: TGTGCCAGCAGCTTACCGGCTGGGGCCAACGTCCTGACTTTC

size: NA
D: NA
J: TRBJ2-2
V: TRBV27
CDR3: CASSSIGELFF
DNA: TGTGCCAGCAGCTCAATCGGGGAGCTGTTTTTT

size: few
D: NA
J: TRBJ1-6
V: TRBV7-2
CDR3: CASSLDRSSYNSPLHF
DNA: TGTGCCAGCAGCTTAGACAGGAGCTCCTATAATTCACCCCTCCACTTT

size: few
D: NA
J: TRBJ2-4
V: TRBV4-3
CDR3: CASSQGTSNIQYF
DNA: TGCGCCAGCAGCCAGGGAACCTCAAACATTCAGTACTTC

size: few
D: TRBD2
J: TRBJ2-1
V: TRBV4-2
CDR3: CASSLSSGTLSNEQFF
DNA: TGTGCCAGCAGCCTATCTAGCGGTACTCTTTCTAATGAGCAGTTCTTC

size: NA
D: TRBD2
J: TRBJ2-3
V: TRBV10-3
CDR3: CAISAGLAGATDTQYF
DNA: TGTGCCATCAGTGCCGGACTAGCGGGGGCCACAGATACGCAGTATTTT

size: NA
D: NA
J: TRBJ1-1
V: TRBV7-9
CDR3: CASTLGVEAFF
DNA: TGTGCCAGCACCCTCGGGGTTGAAGCTTTCTTT

size: NA
D: NA
J: TRBJ2-2
V: TRBV29-1
CDR3: CTIEGGAGELFF
DNA: TGCACCATCGAGGGGGGGGCCGGGGAGCTGTTTTTT

size: few
D: NA
J: TRBJ1-5
V: TRBV2
CDR3: CASSPWRGNSNQPQHF
DNA: TGTGCCAGCAGTCCTTGGAGAGGGAATAGCAATCAGCCCCAGCATTTT

size: NA
D: TRBD1
J: TRBJ1-4
V: TRBV2
CDR3: CASSDRVEEKLFF
DNA: TGTGCCAGCAGCGACAGGGTCGAGGAAAAACTGTTTTTT

size: few
D: NA
J: TRBJ2-1
V: TRBV29-1
CDR3: CSVEEPQAVTYNEQFF
DNA: TGCAGCGTCGAGGAGCCCCAGGCAGTCACCTACAATGAGCAGTTCTTC

size: many
D: TRBD2
J: TRBJ2-1
V: TRBV9
CDR3: CASSVRAGANNEQFF
DNA: TGTGCCAGCAGCGTTCGAGCGGGAGCGAACAATGAGCAGTTCTTC

size: few
D: NA
J: TRBJ2-1
V: TRBV7-6
CDR3: CASSLSRGLGSYNEQFF
DNA: TGTGCCAGCAGCTTATCCCGTGGCCTAGGCTCCTACAATGAGCAGTTCTTC

size: NA
D: TRBD2
J: TRBJ2-1
V: TRBV5-1
CDR3: CASSLDHSGGLAEQFF
DNA: TGCGCCAGCAGCTTGGACCACAGCGGGGGGTTGGCTGAGCAGTTCTTC

size: few
D: NA
J: TRBJ2-6
V: TRBV12-3/TRBV12-4
CDR3: CASLPGPSSGANVLTF
DNA: TGTGCCAGCCTCCCAGGACCTAGCTCTGGGGCCAACGTCCTGACTTTC

size: NA
D: TRBD1
J: TRBJ1-1
V: TRBV12-3/TRBV12-4
CDR3: CASSLGQGTEAFF
DNA: TGTGCCAGCAGTTTAGGACAGGGCACTGAAGCTTTCTTT

size: few
D: TRBD2
J: TRBJ2-7
V: TRBV5-1
CDR3: CASSRQLALTSYEQYF
DNA: TGCGCCAGCAGCCGACAACTAGCGTTGACCTCCTACGAGCAGTACTTC

size: medium-sized
D: NA
J: TRBJ2-1
V: TRBV20-1
CDR3: CSTTSSEQFF
DNA: TGCAGTACCACTAGTAGTGAGCAGTTCTTC

size: many
D: NA
J: TRBJ2-7
V: TRBV7-9
CDR3: CASSLALAGSSVEQYF
DNA: TGTGCCAGCAGCTTAGCGCTGGCAGGCAGCTCGGTCGAGCAGTACTTC

size: many
D: NA
J: TRBJ2-7
V: TRBV21-1
CDR3: CATPMGYEQYF
DNA: TGTGCCACCCCGATGGGGTACGAGCAGTACTTC

size: NA
D: NA
J: TRBJ2-1
V: TRBV11-2
CDR3: CASSLDGVVHNEQFF
DNA: TGTGCCAGCAGCTTAGACGGCGTTGTCCACAATGAGCAGTTCTTC

size: NA
D: NA
J: TRBJ2-1
V: TRBV7-6
CDR3: CASSLSPTSSYNEQFF
DNA: TGTGCCAGCAGCTTATCTCCGACTAGCTCCTACAATGAGCAGTTCTTC

size: medium-sized
D: TRBD1
J: TRBJ2-1
V: TRBV9
CDR3: CASSVPRTGGSNEQFF
DNA: TGTGCCAGCAGCGTGCCGAGGACAGGGGGCTCCAATGAGCAGTTCTTC

size: NA
D: TRBD2
J: TRBJ2-1
V: TRBV5-1
CDR3: CASRGGREQFF
DNA: TGCGCCAGCAGAGGCGGGAGGGAGCAGTTCTTC

size: NA
D: TRBD2
J: TRBJ2-2
V: TRBV4-3
CDR3: CASSQERSGRAPGELFF
DNA: TGCGCCAGCAGCCAAGAACGTAGCGGGAGGGCCCCCGGGGAGCTGTTTTTT